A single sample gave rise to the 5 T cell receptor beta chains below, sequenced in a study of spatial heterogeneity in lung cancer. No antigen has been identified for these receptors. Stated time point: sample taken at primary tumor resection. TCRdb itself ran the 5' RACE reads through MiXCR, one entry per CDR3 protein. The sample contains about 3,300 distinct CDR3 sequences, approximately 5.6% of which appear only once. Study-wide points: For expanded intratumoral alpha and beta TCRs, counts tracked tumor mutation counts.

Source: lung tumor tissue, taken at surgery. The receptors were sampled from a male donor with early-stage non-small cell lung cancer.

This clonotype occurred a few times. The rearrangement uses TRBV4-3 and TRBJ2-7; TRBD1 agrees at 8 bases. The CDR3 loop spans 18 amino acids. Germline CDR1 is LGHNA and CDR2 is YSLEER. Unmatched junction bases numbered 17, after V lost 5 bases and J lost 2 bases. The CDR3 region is CASSSQPPRQGIPYEQYF. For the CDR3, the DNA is TGCGCCAGCAGCTCCCAACCCCCAAGACAGGGGATTCCCTACGAGCAGTACTTC.

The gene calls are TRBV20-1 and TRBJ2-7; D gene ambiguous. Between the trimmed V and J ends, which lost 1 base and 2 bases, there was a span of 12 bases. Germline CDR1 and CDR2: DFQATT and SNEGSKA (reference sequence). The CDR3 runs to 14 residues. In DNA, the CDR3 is TGCAGTGCTAGAGGTCTCGGCGGAACCTACGAGCAGTACTTC. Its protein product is CSARGLGGTYEQYF.

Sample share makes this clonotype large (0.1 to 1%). CDR3 residues: CASSPQGGYQNTEAFF. The CDR3 DNA sequence: TGTGCCAGCAGCCCCCAGGGGGGATACCAGAACACTGAAGCTTTCTTT. The chain links TRBV7-9 to TRBJ1-1; TRBD1 matches at 7 bases. The CDR3 contains 16 residues. Trimming took 5 bases from V and 1 from J; bases not matched to a gene: 10. Germline loops: CDR1 SEHNR, CDR2 FQNEAQ (reference sequence).

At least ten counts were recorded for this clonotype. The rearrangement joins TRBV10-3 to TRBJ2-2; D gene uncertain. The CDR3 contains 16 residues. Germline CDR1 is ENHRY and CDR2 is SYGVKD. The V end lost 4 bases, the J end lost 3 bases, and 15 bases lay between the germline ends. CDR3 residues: CAISVYPTSDTGELFF. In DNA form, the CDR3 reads TGTGCCATCAGTGTTTACCCTACTTCTGACACCGGGGAGCTGTTTTTT.

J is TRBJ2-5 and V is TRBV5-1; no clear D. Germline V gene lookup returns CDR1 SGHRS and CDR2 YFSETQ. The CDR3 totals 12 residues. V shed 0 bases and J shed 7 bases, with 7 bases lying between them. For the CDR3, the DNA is TGCGCCAGCAGCTTGGACCTGGGGACCCAGTACTTC. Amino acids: CASSLDLGTQYF. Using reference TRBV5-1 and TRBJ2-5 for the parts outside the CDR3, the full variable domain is KAGVTQTPRYLIKTRGQQVTLSCSPISGHRSVSWYQQTPGQGLQFLFEYFSETQRNKGNFPGRFSGRQFSNSRSEMNVSTLELGDSALYLCASSLDLGTQYFGPGTRLLVL.